The 14 T cell receptor beta chains below come from one sample, sequenced in a study of cytomegalovirus exposure and HLA in healthy donors. The PCR employed 60 Vbeta primers together with 13 Jbeta primers. The assay was immunoSEQ multiplex PCR, and TCRdb's table has in-frame clones only and misses some. This sample's table reports tens of thousands of clones. The sample was PBMCs. These TCRs come from a woman in her 50s in good health and CMV-seropositive.

V gene TRBV18 combines with J gene TRBJ1-6; 9 bases align to TRBD1. In germline, CDR1 is KGHSH, CDR2 LQKENI. The ends lost 4 bases at V and 9 bases at J; junction bases unmatched: 10. CDR3 length: 16 residues. This CDR3 is CASSLQPGTGPSPLHF. CDR3 bases: TGTGCCAGCTCACTCCAACCCGGGACAGGGCCTTCACCCCTCCACTTT.

The chain carries TRBV2 and TRBJ2-2; no firm D call. V was trimmed by 8 bases and J by 1 base, leaving 11 bases between them. The CDR3 is 14 residues long. The germline CDR1 and CDR2 sequences are SNHLY and FYNNEI. CDR3 sequence (DNA): TGTGCCAGCGATTCGCTAGAGAACACCGGGGAGCTGTTTTTT. Protein product: CASDSLENTGELFF.

The genes are TRBV7-6 and TRBJ2-3; 10 bases fit TRBD2. Losses at the gene ends were 1 base for V and 3 bases for J; bases not matched to a gene: 4. The CDR3 runs 16 residues. Germline assignment: CDR1 SGHVS and CDR2 FNYEAQ. CDR3 bases: TGTGCCAGCAGCTTAGGGGTTAGCGGGAGGACAGATACGCAGTATTTT. It encodes CASSLGVSGRTDTQYF.

This chain connects TRBV19 to TRBJ1-1, with 7 positions matching TRBD1. The V gene end was trimmed by 3 bases and the J gene end by 12 bases; junction bases not matched to a gene: 7. CDR1 LNHDA and CDR2 SQIVND come from the germline V gene (reference sequence). CDR3 length: 12 amino acids. CDR3 protein: CASSIRQGTPFF. DNA of the CDR3: TGTGCCAGTAGTATTCGACAGGGAACCCCTTTCTTT.

The chain carries TRBV18 and TRBJ2-5, with D maybe TRBD1 (6 bases). V lost 6 bases, J lost 3 bases, and 11 bases lay in between. The CDR3 has 13 residues. From germline, CDR1 is KGHSH and CDR2 LQKENI. The CDR3 DNA is TGTGCCAGCTCGCAGGGGATCGAAGAGACCCAGTACTTC. This encodes CASSQGIEETQYF.

This sequence joins TRBV28 and TRBJ2-5, with 7 positions matching TRBD2. This CDR3 spans 14 amino acids. The V gene's germline CDR1 is MDHEN and CDR2 SYDVKM. V was pared by 4 bases and J by 4 bases, with 6 bases of the junction left unmatched. The CDR3 is CASSSGLGGETQYF. The CDR3 bases are TGTGCCAGCAGTTCAGGACTAGGAGGAGAGACCCAGTACTTC. The variable domain in full, completed from reference TRBV28 and TRBJ2-5, reads DVKVTQSSRYLVKRTGEKVFLECVQDMDHENMFWYRQDPGLGLRLIYFSYDVKMKEKGDIPEGYSVSREKKERFSLILESASTNQTSMYLCASSSGLGGETQYFGPGTRLLVL.

This chain connects TRBV4-1 to TRBJ1-5; 8 nucleotides match TRBD1. The germline gives CDR1 MGHRA, CDR2 YSYEKL. The CDR3 length is 15 residues. V trimming: 4 bases; J trimming: 4 bases; junction bases outside the gene matches: 6. The CDR3 loop reads CASSRGQGENQPQHF. The CDR3 DNA sequence: TGCGCCAGCAGCCGAGGACAGGGAGAAAATCAGCCCCAGCATTTT.

The CDR3 coding sequence is TGTGCCAGCCTCCTGCGAGGGACAGATACGCAGTATTTT. Protein product: CASLLRGTDTQYF. The V gene is TRBV6-1, the J gene TRBJ2-3; D is perhaps TRBD2 (5 bases). This CDR3 has 13 residues. V was pared by 8 bases and J by 3 bases, with 12 bases between. Germline lookup yields CDR1 MNHNS and CDR2 SASEGT.

The genes are TRBV6-1 and TRBJ2-7, with D possibly matching TRBD1 (6 bases). Germline loops: CDR1 MNHNS, CDR2 SASEGT. V lost 6 bases, J lost 3 bases, and 15 bases lay in between. The CDR3 has 14 residues. In nucleotides, the CDR3 is TGTGCCAGCAGCACCGACAGGCCCGACTACGAGCAGTACTTC. This sequence encodes CASSTDRPDYEQYF.

The V call is TRBV7-6, the J call TRBJ1-1, with D perhaps matching TRBD1 (6 bases). Germline V lookup: CDR1 SGHVS, CDR2 FNYEAQ. The CDR3 length is 13 residues. Trimming removed 5 bases from V and 3 bases from J, with 10 bases in between. The CDR3 region is CASSVSGDTEAFF. CDR3 nucleotides: TGTGCCAGCAGCGTATCAGGGGACACTGAAGCTTTCTTT.

This chain links TRBV7-9 with TRBJ1-3; the match to TRBD1 covers 7 bases. The CDR3 contains 17 residues. V lost 0 bases and J lost 0; bases outside the gene matches: 5. Per the germline V gene, CDR1 is SEHNR and CDR2 is FQNEAQ (reference sequence). CDR3 region: CASSLAGTALSGNTIYF. The CDR3 region has the DNA TGTGCCAGCAGCTTAGCAGGGACAGCACTCTCTGGAAACACCATATATTTT.

The CDR3 sequence is CASSPDFPGELFF. The CDR3 DNA reads as TGTGCCAGCTCACCGGACTTCCCCGGGGAGCTGTTTTTT. The J gene is TRBJ2-2, the V gene TRBV18; D perhaps matches TRBD2 (5 bases). The germline V gene has CDR1 KGHSH and CDR2 LQKENI. The V and J ends lost 3 bases and 6 bases respectively, with 8 bases between them. The CDR3 length is 13 residues. The full variable domain, in which reference TRBV18 and TRBJ2-2 provide the parts outside the CDR3, is NAGVMQNPRHLVRRRGQEARLRCSPMKGHSHVYWYRQLPEEGLKFMVYLQKENIIDESGMPKERFSAEFPKEGPSILRIQQVVRGDSAAYFCASSPDFPGELFFGEGSRLTVL.

This chain connects TRBV6-4 to TRBJ1-6, with D possibly matching TRBD1 (5 bases). V gave up 3 bases and J gave up 4 bases, with 7 bases separating them. Germline V lookup: CDR1 MRHNA, CDR2 SNTAGT. This CDR3 is built from 14 residues. The CDR3 DNA reads TGTGCCAGCAGTGAACAGGCTTATAATTCACCCCTCCACTTT. This sequence encodes CASSEQAYNSPLHF.

CDR3 in amino acids: CASSQDPGEGDYEQYF. The CDR3 region has the DNA TGTGCCAGCAGCCAAGATCCGGGGGAGGGCGACTACGAGCAGTACTTC. The chain uses TRBV4-2 and TRBJ2-7, with 7 positions matching TRBD2. Per the germline V gene, CDR1 is LGHNA and CDR2 is YNFKEQ. The CDR3 has 16 amino acids. After removal of 0 bases from V and 3 bases from J, the junction contained 8 bases not matched to a gene.